One sample yielded the 8 T cell receptor beta chains listed below, sequenced in a study of cytomegalovirus exposure and HLA in healthy donors (dated by TCRdb to 2015 to 2018). Library construction relied on the immunoSEQ multiplex PCR assay. For the multiplex PCR, a mixture combining 60 forward primers for TCR Vbeta segments and 13 reverse primers for TCR Jbeta segments was used. TCRdb retrieved this table from immuneACCESS and kept in-frame rearrangements only. Not all clones are present; in checked studies, unresolved V genes account for under half, and no reason is known for the remainder. The sample table includes approximately 52,000 clones. The ten top clones hold approximately 8.9% of the sample. The sequencing sample was made of PBMCs. Every receptor here comes from a man aged 50 to 59 in good health and CMV-seropositive.

This sequence joins TRBV6-1 and TRBJ2-7; TRBD2 agrees at 12 bases. With 1 base clipped from V and 2 bases from J, the junction kept 9 bases outside the gene matches. The germline CDR1 and CDR2 sequences are MNHNS and SASEGT. The CDR3 has 18 amino acids. The CDR3 region has the DNA TGTGCCAGCAGTGAAGTCACTAGCGGGAGGACGCCCACCTACGAGCAGTACTTC. As protein: CASSEVTSGRTPTYEQYF.

The chain carries TRBV5-1 and TRBJ1-1; the D is unclear. CDR1 is SGHRS, CDR2 YFSETQ, per germline. This CDR3 is 14 amino acids long. V was trimmed by 7 bases and J by 1 base, leaving 14 bases between them. The CDR3 spells CASHELEGNTEAFF. DNA of the CDR3: TGCGCCAGCCATGAGCTCGAGGGGAACACTGAAGCTTTCTTT.

The chain joins TRBV30 to TRBJ2-5; TRBD2 matches at 11 bases. Per the germline V gene, CDR1 is GTSNPN and CDR2 is SVGIG (reference sequence). After removal of 3 bases from V and 7 bases from J, the junction contained 10 bases not matched to a gene. The CDR3 is 15 amino acids. The CDR3 sequence is CAWRPSGGSARTQYF. The CDR3 region has the DNA TGTGCCTGGAGGCCTAGCGGGGGGTCCGCCCGGACCCAGTACTTC. The full variable domain, in which reference TRBV30 and TRBJ2-5 provide the parts outside the CDR3, is SQTIHQWPATLVQPVGSPLSLECTVEGTSNPNLYWYRQAAGRGLQLLFYSVGIGQISSEVPQNLSASRPQDRQFILSSKKLLLSDSGFYLCAWRPSGGSARTQYFGPGTRLLVL.

V and J are TRBV9 and TRBJ2-3, with 9 bases lining up with TRBD2. The CDR3 length is 16 residues. In germline, CDR1 is SGDLS, CDR2 YYNGEE. The V and J ends lost 0 bases and 4 bases, in that order; junction bases with no gene match: 6. In nucleotides, the CDR3 is TGTGCCAGCAGCGTAGTTCAAGCGGGGGGACCAGATACGCAGTATTTT. This encodes CASSVVQAGGPDTQYF.

The gene calls are TRBV5-1 and TRBJ2-3; tentative D call: TRBD2 (5 bases). V lost 1 base and J lost 4, with 7 bases in between. CDR1 and CDR2 (germline): SGHRS, YFSETQ. The CDR3 is 13 residues long. The CDR3 nucleotides are TGCGCCAGCAGCTTGACGGGGTCAGATACGCAGTATTTT. This codes for CASSLTGSDTQYF.

Here the CDR3 reads CASSLGTGGGGEQFF. In nucleotides, the CDR3 is TGTGCCAGCAGCCTCGGGACAGGGGGAGGTGGTGAGCAGTTCTTC. The rearrangement joins TRBV13 to TRBJ2-1; 11 nucleotides line up with TRBD1. The CDR3 runs to 15 residues. Per germline, CDR1 PRHDT and CDR2 FYEKMQ (reference sequence). Trimming took 5 bases from V and 9 from J; bases not matched to a gene: 9.

This rearrangement joins TRBV30 to TRBJ2-7, with unresolved D. CDR3 length: 11 amino acids. V was pared by 0 bases and J by 7 bases, with 7 bases between. Germline V gene data show CDR1 as GTSNPN and CDR2 as SVGIG (reference sequence). The CDR3 loop reads CAWSVSVEQYF. For the CDR3, the DNA is TGTGCCTGGAGTGTTTCGGTGGAGCAGTACTTC.

The rearrangement uses TRBV9 and TRBJ1-6; no clear D. Germline V gene data show CDR1 as SGDLS and CDR2 as YYNGEE. The CDR3 extends over 14 amino acids. V was shortened by 4 bases and J by 3 bases, with 8 bases between the two germline ends. DNA for the CDR3: TGTGCCAGCAGCCCCCGGGACTATAATTCACCCCTCCACTTT. Translating gives CASSPRDYNSPLHF.